These T cell receptor beta chains were read from a single sample in a study of T cells in narcolepsy. Sequencing used immunoSEQ multiplex PCR; TCRdb keeps in-frame clones, though not all of them. The sample comprises roughly 30,000 clones, roughly three quarters of which are singletons, and around 3.7% rests with the top ten. The sequenced sample was memory (CD45RA-) CD4+ T cells from blood. These receptors were obtained from a human donor in good health. Each CDR3 is given with its conserved first and last residue. The D gene is left open where the match is weak.

d_call: NA; cdr3_length: 11; v_call: TRBV6-1; j_call: TRBJ2-7; cdr3_nt: TGTGCCAGCAAACGGGAGAGCGGCGAGTACTTC; cdr3_aa: CASKRESGEYF
d_call: TRBD2; cdr3_length: 15; v_call: TRBV18; j_call: TRBJ2-5; cdr3_nt: TGTGCCAGCTCACCACCGTCGGCGGGAGTTGAGACCCAGTACTTC; cdr3_aa: CASSPPSAGVETQYF
d_call: NA; cdr3_length: 13; v_call: TRBV6-1; j_call: TRBJ1-1; cdr3_nt: TGTGCCAGCAGCCGAGCGGGGGGCACTGAAGCTTTCTTT; cdr3_aa: CASSRAGGTEAFF
d_call: NA; cdr3_length: 15; v_call: TRBV9; j_call: TRBJ2-3; cdr3_nt: TGTGCCAGCAGCGTATTCGGAGGTTCCACAGATACGCAGTATTTT; cdr3_aa: CASSVFGGSTDTQYF
d_call: NA; cdr3_length: 12; v_call: TRBV5-1; j_call: TRBJ1-2; cdr3_nt: TGCGCCAGGGCGAGGGTCACAAATGGCTACACCTTC; cdr3_aa: CARARVTNGYTF
d_call: TRBD1; cdr3_length: 14; v_call: TRBV6-1; j_call: TRBJ1-1; cdr3_nt: TGTGCCAGCAGCCAATCGACAGGGAGGACTGAAGCTTTCTTT; cdr3_aa: CASSQSTGRTEAFF
d_call: NA; cdr3_length: 17; v_call: TRBV11-2; j_call: TRBJ1-3; cdr3_nt: TGTGCCAGCAGCTCGTTGGTGTCCAGGGCGGCTGGAAACACCATATATTTT; cdr3_aa: CASSSLVSRAAGNTIYF
d_call: NA; cdr3_length: 14; v_call: TRBV11-2; j_call: TRBJ1-4; cdr3_nt: TGTGCCAGCAGCTTAGGGTTGGCAGGGGAAAAACTGTTTTTT; cdr3_aa: CASSLGLAGEKLFF
d_call: NA; cdr3_length: 13; v_call: TRBV6-5; j_call: TRBJ2-3; cdr3_nt: TGTGCCAGCAGTTATAGAAACACAGATACGCAGTATTTT; cdr3_aa: CASSYRNTDTQYF
d_call: NA; cdr3_length: 16; v_call: TRBV11-2; j_call: TRBJ2-2; cdr3_nt: TGTGCCAGCAGCGCAAACGTGGGGGCGAACACCGGGGAGCTGTTTTTT; cdr3_aa: CASSANVGANTGELFF
d_call: TRBD2; cdr3_length: 18; v_call: TRBV4-1; j_call: TRBJ2-1; cdr3_nt: TGCGCCAGCAGCCAAGACATACTACTAGCGGGAGTCGACAATGAGCAGTTCTTC; cdr3_aa: CASSQDILLAGVDNEQFF
d_call: TRBD1; cdr3_length: 14; v_call: TRBV5-4; j_call: TRBJ2-5; cdr3_nt: TGTGCCAGCAGCGTACAGGGGGGAGCTGAGACCCAGTACTTC; cdr3_aa: CASSVQGGAETQYF
d_call: TRBD1; cdr3_length: 14; v_call: TRBV30; j_call: TRBJ1-5; cdr3_nt: TGTGCCTGGAGTGTAGGGACAGGGGTCCAGCCCCAGCATTTT; cdr3_aa: CAWSVGTGVQPQHF
d_call: NA; cdr3_length: 13; v_call: TRBV27; j_call: TRBJ1-2; cdr3_nt: TGTGCCAGCAGTTTATACGGTTTCTATGGCTACACCTTC; cdr3_aa: CASSLYGFYGYTF